These 26 T cell receptor beta chains share one sample of origin, sequenced in a study of blood T cell repertoires in COVID-19. Some clones are missing from TCRdb's copy, which holds only in-frame ones; the method was immunoSEQ multiplex PCR. The sample consists of 80,000 or so clones, roughly 90% of them appearing once. The sequencing input was peripheral blood. The receptors originated from a human donor in a cohort sampled during active COVID-19.

The chain employs TRBV7-3 and TRBJ2-3; D not resolved. CDR1 and CDR2 from the germline V gene are SGHTA and FQGTGA. Trimming pared 4 bases from V and 1 base from J, leaving 6 bases between. CDR3 length equals 13 residues. The CDR3 sequence: CASSSSGTDTQYF. CDR3 DNA sequence: TGTGCCAGCAGCTCGTCGGGCACAGATACGCAGTATTTT.

The rearrangement links TRBV2 to TRBJ2-1; 13 bases map to TRBD2. Losses at the gene ends were 8 bases for V and 7 bases for J; bases not matched to a gene: 2. Germline values: CDR1 SNHLY, CDR2 FYNNEI. The length of the CDR3 is 13 residues. The CDR3 region is CASRTSGGNEQFF. For the CDR3, the DNA is TGTGCCAGCCGGACTAGCGGGGGTAATGAGCAGTTCTTC.

CDR3 bases: TGTGCCAGCTCACCAAGCTCCCGGGGGACAAACACCATATATTTT. Encoded protein: CASSPSSRGTNTIYF. The gene calls are TRBV18 and TRBJ1-3, with D tentatively TRBD1 (5 bases). Trimming left V 2 bases short and J 6 bases short, with 14 bases between. This CDR3 is 15 amino acids long. CDR1 and CDR2 (germline): KGHSH, LQKENI.

The chain couples TRBV10-3 to TRBJ1-1; maybe TRBD1 (5 bases). The V end was cut by 3 bases, the J end by 0 bases, with 11 bases between. CDR3 size: 15 residues. CDR1 and CDR2 from the germline V gene are ENHRY and SYGVKD. CDR3 residues: CAISEQEKMNTEAFF. In nucleotides, the CDR3 is TGTGCCATCAGTGAACAGGAAAAGATGAACACTGAAGCTTTCTTT.

The chain is built from TRBV5-1 and TRBJ2-7, with TRBD2 as a possible D gene (6 bases). V dropped 0 bases and J dropped 2 bases, with 18 bases sitting between them. This CDR3 has 17 amino acids. The germline V gene encodes CDR1 SGHRS and CDR2 YFSETQ. CDR3 loop: CASSLAPSGGGAYEQYF. The DNA for the CDR3 is TGCGCCAGCAGCTTGGCCCCGAGCGGCGGAGGGGCCTACGAGCAGTACTTC.

The chain employs TRBV5-5 and TRBJ1-5; tentatively, D is TRBD1 (5 bases). Trimming cost V 1 base and J 4 bases, with 15 bases left between them. The CDR3 length is 16 residues. Germline loops: CDR1 SGHKS, CDR2 YYEKEE (reference sequence). CDR3 loop: CASSLCGRGGNQPQHF. CDR3 in DNA: TGTGCCAGCAGCTTGTGCGGCCGGGGGGGGAATCAGCCCCAGCATTTT.

The chain joins TRBV5-1 to TRBJ1-4; TRBD1 matches at 8 bases. Germline V gene data show CDR1 as SGHRS and CDR2 as YFSETQ. The CDR3 runs to 15 residues. J lost 8 bases, V lost 4 bases, and 10 bases had no gene match. The CDR3 sequence is CASSVQGASGEKLFF. Written as DNA, the CDR3 is TGCGCCAGCAGCGTGCAGGGGGCGTCGGGAGAAAAACTGTTTTTT.

CDR3: CASNPILGGQPQHF. CDR3 bases: TGTGCCAGCAACCCAATTTTGGGGGGGCAGCCCCAGCATTTT. J is TRBJ1-5 and V is TRBV27, with D possibly TRBD1 on 5 matching bases. V was cut by 7 bases and J by 7 bases, with 17 bases left in between. CDR3 length equals 14 residues. CDR1 and CDR2 (germline): MNHEY, SMNVEV (reference sequence).

The chain carries TRBV6-6 and TRBJ2-3; TRBD1 agrees at 8 bases. CDR3 length equals 16 residues. Germline CDR1 reads MNHNY; CDR2 reads SVGAGI (reference sequence). V gave up 6 bases and J gave up 6 bases; unmatched junction bases: 14. The CDR3 sequence is CASRLNQGAFSDTQYF. CDR3 in DNA: TGTGCCAGCAGATTAAATCAGGGGGCGTTTTCGGATACGCAGTATTTT.

This clone was detected a few times. V gene TRBV18 combines with J gene TRBJ2-3; 10 nucleotides agree with TRBD2. Losses at the gene ends were 3 bases for V and 0 bases for J; bases not matched to a gene: 0. The V gene's germline CDR1 is KGHSH and CDR2 LQKENI. The CDR3 loop spans 15 amino acids. CDR3 coding DNA: TGTGCCAGCTCACCGACTAGCGGGAGCACAGATACGCAGTATTTT. Translated, it gives CASSPTSGSTDTQYF.

This clone was seen a single time. The V and J genes are TRBV28 and TRBJ1-1, with D possibly matching TRBD1 (5 bases). From germline, CDR1 is MDHEN and CDR2 SYDVKM. This CDR3 is built from 14 residues. V lost 6 bases and J 6 bases, leaving 17 bases between the germline ends. The CDR3: CASSRSVQGAEAFF. The CDR3 bases are TGTGCCAGCAGCCGGAGCGTCCAAGGGGCTGAAGCTTTCTTT.

The CDR3 DNA is TGTGCCAGCAGCTTCGACCCCGAGGCCGGGGAGCTGTTTTTT. Its translation: CASSFDPEAGELFF. The V call is TRBV11-3, the J call TRBJ2-2; D remains ambiguous. The germline V gene has CDR1 SGHNT and CDR2 YENEEA. V lost 3 bases and J lost 6, with 11 bases in between. The CDR3 runs to 14 residues.

Only a few counts were recorded for this clone. This sequence joins TRBV5-5 and TRBJ1-5, with 7 bases fitting TRBD1. Germline CDR1 SGHKS, CDR2 YYEKEE (reference sequence). The trim removed 0 bases at V and 0 bases at J, leaving 3 bases unmatched. CDR3 length: 16 residues. CDR3 sequence reads: CASSLVGTVSNQPQHF. The CDR3 region has the DNA TGTGCCAGCAGCTTGGTAGGGACAGTTAGCAATCAGCCCCAGCATTTT.

The chain is built from TRBV7-2 and TRBJ1-5; TRBD1 matches 10 bases. With V trimmed by 4 bases and J by 0 bases, 12 bases remained unmatched. The CDR3 is 19 amino acids. From germline, CDR1 is SGHTA and CDR2 FQGNSA. Written as DNA, the CDR3 is TGTGCCAGCAGCTCAAAAACCGGGACAGGGGATTATAGCAATCAGCCCCAGCATTTT. Amino acids: CASSSKTGTGDYSNQPQHF.

This chain connects TRBV5-6 to TRBJ2-7; D perhaps matches TRBD1 (5 bases). Trimming stripped 7 bases from V and 2 bases from J, with 16 bases between. Germline loops: CDR1 SGHDT, CDR2 YYEEEE. The CDR3 runs to 14 residues. CDR3 region: CASCRQGATYEQYF. CDR3 DNA: TGTGCCAGCTGCAGACAAGGGGCCACCTACGAGCAGTACTTC. The full variable domain, in which reference TRBV5-6 and TRBJ2-7 provide the parts outside the CDR3, is DAGVTQSPTHLIKTRGQQVTLRCSPKSGHDTVSWYQQALGQGPQFIFQYYEEEERQRGNFPDRFSGHQFPNYSSELNVNALLLGDSALYLCASCRQGATYEQYFGPGTRLTVT.

This clone was seen just once. J is TRBJ2-3 and V is TRBV4-3, with D uncertain. The CDR3 sequence is 15 residues long. Germline CDR1 and CDR2: LGHNA and YSLEER. V was pared by 1 base and J by 0 bases, with 8 bases between. CDR3 coding DNA: TGCGCCAGCAGCCAAGGGGCTTCTAGCACAGATACGCAGTATTTT. This sequence encodes CASSQGASSTDTQYF.

This chain uses TRBV3-1 (or the pseudogene TRBV3-2) with TRBJ2-1; 10 bases match TRBD2. Germline assignment: CDR1 LGHDT and CDR2 YNNKEL (reference sequence). V lost 3 bases to trimming and J lost 7 bases; unmatched junction nucleotides: 9. CDR3 length equals 16 residues. The CDR3: CASSHLRSSGRNEQFF. The CDR3, as DNA: TGTGCCAGCAGCCATCTCCGGAGTAGCGGGAGGAATGAGCAGTTCTTC.

The DNA of the CDR3 is TGCGCCAGCAGCCACGAGGACTCCGGGGAGACCCAGTACTTC. It is translated as CASSHEDSGETQYF. This chain uses TRBV4-1 with TRBJ2-5, with a tentative D call TRBD2 (5 bases). Looked up from germline, CDR1 is MGHRA and CDR2 is YSYEKL. The length of the CDR3 is 14 residues. The V gene lost 3 bases and the J gene lost 5 bases, with 13 bases spanning the gap.

The V and J genes are TRBV5-1 and TRBJ2-1; 14 nucleotides line up with TRBD2. CDR1 is SGHRS and CDR2 is YFSETQ in the germline V gene. The CDR3 covers 15 residues. V lost 4 bases, J lost 9 bases, and 6 bases stayed unmatched. CDR3 coding DNA: TGCGCCAGCAGCCCGGGACTAGCGGGAGTATCTGAGCAGTTCTTC. Translation: CASSPGLAGVSEQFF.

The gene calls are TRBV19 and TRBJ2-1; 9 bases match TRBD1. J was trimmed by 4 bases and V by 10 bases; bases with no gene match: 8. The CDR3 loop spans 14 amino acids. In germline, CDR1 is LNHDA, CDR2 SQIVND (reference sequence). CDR3 sequence (DNA): TGTGCCACGCAGGGGGACAGGGATTACAATGAGCAGTTCTTC. It yields the protein CATQGDRDYNEQFF.

The chain couples TRBV7-9 to TRBJ2-1, with 7 bases that match TRBD1. V lost 3 bases and J lost 8; bases outside the gene matches: 7. This CDR3 spans 14 amino acids. CDR1 and CDR2 from the germline V gene are SEHNR and FQNEAQ (reference sequence). The CDR3, as DNA: TGTGCCAGCAGCTTGACAGGGTTCGAGGATGAGCAGTTCTTC. Protein product: CASSLTGFEDEQFF.

This sequence joins TRBV11-3 and TRBJ1-3, with unresolved D. The CDR3 loop spans 15 amino acids. Germline assignment: CDR1 SGHNT and CDR2 YENEEA. With 0 bases removed from V and 2 bases from J, the gap between germline ends came to 8 bases. CDR3 in amino acids: CASSLDRGTGNTIYF. In nucleotides, the CDR3 is TGTGCCAGCAGCTTAGATCGAGGGACTGGAAACACCATATATTTT.

This clone was seen only once. V gene TRBV27 combines with J gene TRBJ1-4, with D maybe TRBD1 (5 bases). CDR3 length: 15 amino acids. Trimming took off 8 bases at V and 4 bases at J, with 17 bases between the two ends. Germline CDR1 is MNHEY and CDR2 is SMNVEV (reference sequence). CDR3 loop: CASGRGTVSNEKLFF. CDR3 coding DNA: TGTGCCAGCGGTCGGGGGACGGTTAGTAATGAAAAACTGTTTTTT.

The chain couples TRBV7-8 to TRBJ2-2, with D maybe TRBD1 (6 bases). CDR1 is SGHVS and CDR2 is FQNEAQ in the germline V gene. Trimming stripped 3 bases from V and 1 base from J, with 6 bases between. The CDR3 is 14 amino acids. CDR3 in amino acids: CASSLDRNTGELFF. CDR3 DNA: TGTGCCAGCAGCTTGGACAGGAACACCGGGGAGCTGTTTTTT.

This rearrangement joins TRBV4-3 to TRBJ2-7; 10 bases map to TRBD2. CDR1 and CDR2 from the germline V gene are LGHNA and YSLEER. V shed 5 bases and J 1 base; nucleotides not matched to a gene: 14. The CDR3 spans 18 residues. The CDR3 is CASSDRTSGYGRSYEQYF. Here the CDR3 DNA reads TGCGCCAGCAGCGATCGGACTAGCGGCTACGGCAGGTCCTACGAGCAGTACTTC.

CDR3 coding DNA: TGCGCCAGCAGCTTCCAACCGGGACAGGGTAATTCACCCCTCCACTTT. Protein: CASSFQPGQGNSPLHF. The chain uses TRBV5-1 and TRBJ1-6; 9 bases map to TRBD1. With 2 bases clipped from V and 6 bases from J, the junction kept 6 bases outside the gene matches. Germline CDR1 reads SGHRS; CDR2 reads YFSETQ. This CDR3 spans 16 amino acids.